This T cell receptor (beta chain) originates from a study of T cells in localized non-small cell lung cancer. With 3 bases clipped from V and 5 bases from J, the junction kept 11 bases outside the gene matches. Germline CDR1 SGDLS, CDR2 YYNGEE. The CDR3 is made up of 16 amino acids. Profiled with immunoSEQ multiplex PCR; TCRdb holds only in-frame clones, not every one. Among tens of thousands of clones, roughly 90% were seen once, and the ten largest hold about 2%. The clonotype originates from a woman aged 40-69 years with stage I lung adenocarcinoma. The specimen comprised peripheral blood, sampled before any cancer treatment. This chain joins TRBV9 and TRBJ2-4; TRBD1 agrees at 7 bases. The CDR3 DNA reads as TGTGCCAGCAGCGCGACAGGGTTGACCCACGAAAACATTCAGTACTTC. It yields the protein CASSATGLTHENIQYF.